A selection of T cell receptor beta chains follows, all from one sample in a study of early T cells in non-severe SARS-CoV-2 infection. TCRdb analysed the 5' RACE reads with MiXCR anew, one entry per CDR3 protein. The table shows roughly 48,000 distinct CDR3 sequences, with over 7% occurring only once. Sequencing was carried out using whole blood. The receptor source for this set is an adult who was a healthcare worker with PCR-confirmed SARS-CoV-2 infection or an uninfected control (not recorded which). Both conserved end residues are part of each CDR3. Fields, in order: V gene, CDR3 protein.

>TRBV25-1
CASRPDSGLETQYF
>TRBV12-3/TRBV12-4
CASSLAGLTVNEQFF
>TRBV6-1
CASSARVANYGYTF
>TRBV7-9
CASSSTFGGRDTQYF
>TRBV3-1
CASSQQVSTDTQYF
>TRBV7-9
CASSPPAGSYEQYF
>TRBV9
CASSVGYGSSYEQYF
>TRBV12-3/TRBV12-4
CASREGTTSNQPQHF
>TRBV12-3/TRBV12-4
CASSLRAGNQPQHF
>TRBV28
CAGGGGSSNQPQHF
>TRBV12-3/TRBV12-4
CASSLGGSQPQHF
>TRBV27
CASYSRLAGGNEQFF
>TRBV7-2
CASSLQGGDTQYF
>TRBV7-8
CASTTLGEHGELFF
>TRBV5-5
CASSLGRQGADTQYF
>TRBV6-6
CASSAGQGYNQPQHF
>TRBV4-2
CASSEGTFGPQHF
>TRBV5-6
CASSLAAKNIQYF
>TRBV6-6
CASGQGWADTQYF
>TRBV7-9
CASSPLSSGRAGEQFF
>TRBV6-1
CASSEQSPSQEETQYF
>TRBV6-6
CASSPRAQETQYF
>TRBV6-5
CASSPRRGVNSGNTIYF
>TRBV20-1
CSAASGATYEQYF
>TRBV19
CASSPEPRVGYTF
>TRBV7-6
CASSFGQGPYEQYF
>TRBV20-1
CSARTGGGVGEAFF
>TRBV3-1
CASSSRDRLNTGELFF
>TRBV4-2
CASSHEITGVGSNQPQHF
>TRBV12-5
CASGLVPDTF
>TRBV5-1
CASSTGTGASSLNTEAFF
>TRBV6-6
CASNPGGTNYGYTF
>TRBV2
CASSDIEGAETQYF
>TRBV7-8
CASSFINRETADEQFF
>TRBV12-3/TRBV12-4
CASSLVPRAYNEQFF
>TRBV24-1
CATGGGRDSTDTQYF
>TRBV18
CASAARGERSGELFF
>TRBV14
CASSQVEGPGTDTQYF
>TRBV27
CASSLIGAGELFF
>TRBV7-6
CASSPGRTANTGELFF
>TRBV5-5
CASRSSGGSYNEQFF
>TRBV20-1
CSVMYNEQFF
>TRBV4-3
CASSQDNGGANEKLFF
>TRBV12-3/TRBV12-4
CASRGVGQTKNIQYF
>TRBV5-4
CASSPEGVRTEAFF
>TRBV29-1
CSVWRQGPGYTF
>TRBV2
CASSKLAGVVTGELFF